The clone carrying this T cell receptor (beta chain) was seen more than once but under ten times. The V and J ends lost 6 bases and 5 bases respectively, with 11 bases between them. The CDR3 length is 13 residues. Germline lookup yields CDR1 SNHLY and CDR2 FYNNEI. These data come from a study of T cell changes during pregnancy in multiple sclerosis. TCRdb keeps only in-frame clones here, not all; method: immunoSEQ multiplex PCR. This sample yields 40,000 to 60,000 clones, of which 90% are seen a single time; 1.5% belongs to the top ten. This clonotype was sampled from a female donor in good health, enrolled as a control in a pregnancy study. The gene calls are TRBV2 and TRBJ2-1; D perhaps matches TRBD2 (6 bases). The input for sequencing was peripheral blood, taken in the first trimester of pregnancy. The chain's CDR3 is CASSLTRNNEQFF. The CDR3 nucleotides are TGTGCCAGCAGCCTGACTAGAAACAATGAGCAGTTCTTC.